This T cell receptor beta chain was observed in a study of tissue T cells after allogeneic stem cell transplantation. In regard to this clone: All gene names here are mouse names. The CDR3 end is not reached by the read, which stops 1 residue before it; the germline J gene fills it in.

Time point: mouse harvest day 7 after allogeneic transplant. Each mouse received 10^7 T-cell-depleted marrow cells plus 10^6 splenic CD5+ T cells by tail vein. This CDR3 comprises 13 residues. Between the trimmed V and J ends, which lost 5 bases and 0 bases, there was a span of 5 bases. The germline V gene encodes CDR1 LGHDT and CDR2 YNNKQL (reference sequence). Assay used: immunoSEQ multiplex PCR; TCRdb lists only in-frame clones, some missing. This sample yields roughly 7,200 clones, of which under 50% are seen a single time; over 6.5% belongs to the top ten. The sample comprised gut tissue. This receptor was taken from a female BALB/c mouse given C57BL/6 T cells with graft-versus-host disease after an allogeneic hematopoietic cell transplant. The V gene is TRBV4, the J gene TRBJ1-5; D gene uncertain. CDR3 DNA, as far as it was read: TGTGCCAGCAGCGTCTATAACAACCAGGCTCCGCTT. As protein: CASSVYNNQAPL. The full CDR3 protein is CASSVYNNQAPLF.